The 26 T cell receptor beta chains below come from one sample, sequenced in a study of T-cell memory formation after mild COVID-19. TCRdb itself ran the 5' RACE reads through MiXCR, one entry per CDR3 protein. Of about 240,000 distinct CDR3 sequences detected, 7.5% to 10% appear once; the ten largest clones hold approximately 20%. The sequencing sample was made of PBMCs or a T cell subset sorted from them (not recorded which). These receptors were obtained from a man in his late teens or twenties who had mild COVID-19 (a few samples of this study predate the infection). Cell type and time point are not known.

The chain uses TRBV6-2 or TRBV6-3 and TRBJ1-1; 9 bases line up with TRBD1. Unmatched junction bases numbered 8, after V lost 6 bases and J lost 6 bases. CDR3 length equals 14 residues. CDR1 and CDR2 (germline): MNHEY, SVGEGT. The CDR3 here is CASSKGQGFAEAFF. The CDR3 coding sequence is TGTGCCAGCAGCAAGGGACAGGGATTCGCTGAAGCTTTCTTT.

In its sample, this clonotype was seen a few times. The chain joins TRBV5-5 to TRBJ2-1; 9 bases are shared with TRBD1. Germline V lookup: CDR1 SGHKS, CDR2 YYEKEE (reference sequence). This CDR3 contains 15 residues. Trimming took 3 bases from V and 6 from J; bases not matched to a gene: 7. CDR3 amino acids: CASSSTTGGFNEQFF. The DNA of the CDR3 is TGTGCCAGCAGCTCTACGACAGGGGGGTTCAATGAGCAGTTCTTC. The full variable domain, in which reference TRBV5-5 and TRBJ2-1 provide the parts outside the CDR3, is DAGVTQSPTHLIKTRGQQVTLRCSPISGHKSVSWYQQVLGQGPQFIFQYYEKEERGRGNFPDRFSARQFPNYSSELNVNALLLGDSALYLCASSSTTGGFNEQFFGPGTRLTVL.

The chain employs TRBV7-9 and TRBJ2-3; D is possibly TRBD1 (6 bases). The CDR3 runs to 15 residues. V lost 1 base, J lost 2 bases, and 10 bases lay in between. The germline gives CDR1 SEHNR, CDR2 FQNEAQ (reference sequence). This CDR3 reads CASSLDAGVTDTQYF. In nucleotides, the CDR3 is TGTGCCAGCAGCTTAGATGCAGGGGTCACAGATACGCAGTATTTT.

This clonotype was found many times. CDR3 nucleotide sequence: TGTGCCAGCAGCAGAGACAGGGGGCTGACTGAAGCTTTCTTT. Translating it yields CASSRDRGLTEAFF. The gene calls are TRBV12-3 or TRBV12-4 and TRBJ1-1; TRBD1 matches 10 bases. V was pared by 6 bases and J by 5 bases, with 6 bases of the junction left unmatched. The CDR3 loop spans 14 amino acids.

This clonotype was recorded a few times. The V call is TRBV7-2, the J call TRBJ2-3; D unresolved. Germline CDR1 is SGHTA and CDR2 is FQGNSA. CDR3 length: 12 residues. The V end was cut by 5 bases, the J end by 6 bases, with 9 bases between. The CDR3 sequence is CASSPMLDTQYF. The DNA for the CDR3 is TGTGCCAGCAGCCCGATGTTGGATACGCAGTATTTT.

This clonotype was seen a few times. The chain is built from TRBV9 and TRBJ2-1; 7 bases fit TRBD2. The CDR3 consists of 17 residues. Germline V gene data show CDR1 as SGDLS and CDR2 as YYNGEE. V lost 0 bases, J lost 5 bases, and 11 bases stayed unmatched. The CDR3 sequence: CASSVGGFSREDNEQFF. Written as DNA, the CDR3 is TGTGCCAGCAGCGTAGGAGGCTTTTCCCGGGAGGACAATGAGCAGTTCTTC.

In this sample, this clonotype turned up a few times. This chain links TRBV29-1 with TRBJ1-5, with D unclear. The CDR3 spans 12 residues. Trimming pared 2 bases from V and 11 bases from J, leaving 13 bases between. Germline CDR1 is SQVTM and CDR2 is ANQGSEA. The CDR3 coding sequence is TGCAGCGTTGAAACCCTAGAGAGGTCCCAGCATTTT. Its protein is CSVETLERSQHF.

The chain couples TRBV4-1 to TRBJ2-5, with 9 bases that match TRBD2. Germline CDR1 MGHRA, CDR2 YSYEKL. The CDR3 runs to 16 residues. V was pared by 0 bases and J by 1 base, with 3 bases of the junction left unmatched. CDR3: CASSQDPAGGQETQYF. The CDR3 nucleotides are TGCGCCAGCAGCCAAGACCCAGCGGGGGGCCAAGAGACCCAGTACTTC.

The rearrangement joins TRBV15 to TRBJ2-3; D might be TRBD2 (7 bases). The CDR3 runs to 15 residues. With 3 bases removed from V and 3 bases from J, the gap between germline ends came to 13 bases. Germline loops: CDR1 LNHNV, CDR2 YYDKDF (reference sequence). The CDR3 loop is CATSRGGGPTDTQYF. In nucleotides, the CDR3 is TGTGCCACCAGCAGGGGAGGGGGGCCAACAGATACGCAGTATTTT. Based on the CDR3 plus reference TRBV15 and TRBJ2-3, the full variable domain is DAMVIQNPRYQVTQFGKPVTLSCSQTLNHNVMYWYQQKSSQAPKLLFHYYDKDFNNEADTPDNFQSRRPNTSFCFLDIRSPGLGDTAMYLCATSRGGGPTDTQYFGPGTRLTVL.

V is TRBV7-9 and J is TRBJ2-1; TRBD1 might be the D (6 bases). The CDR3 is 11 residues long. Germline lookup yields CDR1 SEHNR and CDR2 FQNEAQ (reference sequence). V lost 11 bases, J lost 3 bases, and 8 bases lay in between. The CDR3 DNA reads as TGTGCCCTGGACAGCTACAATGAGCAGTTCTTC. This gives the protein CALDSYNEQFF.

J is TRBJ1-5 and V is TRBV27; D is unresolved. Trimming shortened V by 3 bases and J by 9 bases, and 12 bases separated the two germline ends. The V gene's germline CDR1 is MNHEY and CDR2 SMNVEV (reference sequence). The CDR3 is 13 amino acids. For the CDR3, the DNA is TGTGCCAGCAGTTTCAAGGGTGGTACGCCCCAGCATTTT. It encodes CASSFKGGTPQHF.

In this sample, this clonotype turned up many times. The chain links TRBV4-1 to TRBJ2-2; 8 nucleotides align to TRBD1. Germline V gives CDR1 MGHRA, CDR2 YSYEKL. Unmatched junction bases numbered 7, after V lost 4 bases and J lost 6 bases. The CDR3 is made up of 15 amino acids. The CDR3, as DNA: TGCGCCAGCAGCCGTACAGGGGGGATCGCCGGGGAGCTGTTTTTT. Translated: CASSRTGGIAGELFF.

The chain combines TRBV27 with TRBJ2-5, with D maybe TRBD2 (7 bases). Trimming removed 6 bases from V and 4 bases from J, with 15 bases in between. CDR1 is MNHEY and CDR2 is SMNVEV in the germline V gene (reference sequence). The CDR3 has 14 amino acids. DNA of the CDR3: TGTGCCAGCAGGCTGACGGGGGGCGGAGAGACCCAGTACTTC. Amino acid sequence: CASRLTGGGETQYF.

This sequence joins TRBV4-2 and TRBJ2-3; D is uncertain. V dropped 1 base and J dropped 1 base, with 12 bases sitting between them. This CDR3 comprises 16 residues. CDR1 and CDR2 from the germline V gene are LGHNA and YNFKEQ. The CDR3 protein is CASSQAYTGGTDTQYF. The DNA for the CDR3 is TGTGCCAGCAGCCAAGCTTACACTGGGGGCACAGATACGCAGTATTTT.

The chain carries TRBV7-8 and TRBJ2-1; D uncertain. Germline V gene sequence: CDR1 SGHVS, CDR2 FQNEAQ. The CDR3 runs to 15 residues. V was trimmed by 0 bases and J by 6 bases, leaving 12 bases between them. The CDR3 sequence: CASSLAWMHGNEQFF. The CDR3, as DNA: TGTGCCAGCAGCTTAGCTTGGATGCACGGCAATGAGCAGTTCTTC.

This clonotype was detected many times. The chain uses TRBV11-2 and TRBJ2-5; 7 bases are shared with TRBD2. J gave up 4 bases and V 3 bases, and 2 bases lay outside the gene matches. The CDR3 is 13 amino acids. CDR1 and CDR2 (germline): SGHAT, FQNNGV. The CDR3 reads CASSFSGGETQYF. The CDR3 DNA reads as TGTGCCAGCAGCTTTTCGGGGGGAGAGACCCAGTACTTC.

This clonotype has more than one count but fewer than ten. This chain links TRBV3-1 with TRBJ2-1; 8 bases map to TRBD1. CDR1 and CDR2 (germline): LGHDT, YNNKEL (reference sequence). V shed 9 bases, J shed 1 base, and the junction held 5 bases outside the gene matches. CDR3 length: 14 amino acids. DNA of the CDR3: TGTGCCAGTACCAACAGGGGGTCCTACAATGAGCAGTTCTTC. It codes for CASTNRGSYNEQFF.

The chain joins TRBV12-3 or TRBV12-4 to TRBJ1-2; D is undetermined. Trimming stripped 3 bases from V and 4 bases from J, with 15 bases between. The CDR3 is 15 amino acids. The CDR3 bases are TGTGCCAGCAGTTTGAGGGTCTCTACCCTCTATGGCTACACCTTC. Translated: CASSLRVSTLYGYTF.

This clonotype was found many times. This chain joins TRBV20-1 and TRBJ1-1, with D possibly matching TRBD1 (6 bases). From germline, CDR1 is DFQATT and CDR2 SNEGSKA (reference sequence). The CDR3 is 12 residues long. The CDR3 is CSARQEPLGAFF. Written as DNA, the CDR3 is TGCAGCGCAAGACAGGAGCCTTTAGGGGCTTTCTTT.

This clonotype was counted only a few times. The chain couples TRBV4-1 to TRBJ2-7, with D possibly being TRBD2 (6 bases). Per the germline V gene, CDR1 is MGHRA and CDR2 is YSYEKL. Trimming took 4 bases from V and 0 from J, leaving 19 bases between them. The CDR3 consists of 17 residues. This CDR3 reads CASSPTRSGGLSYEQYF. The CDR3 DNA follows: TGCGCCAGCAGCCCCACGAGGTCCGGGGGACTCTCCTACGAGCAGTACTTC.

This clonotype was observed a handful of times. V and J are TRBV7-8 and TRBJ1-3, with TRBD1 as a possible D gene (5 bases). Trimming took 2 bases from V and 0 from J, leaving 8 bases between them. The germline V gene encodes CDR1 SGHVS and CDR2 FQNEAQ. This CDR3 comprises 15 residues. The CDR3 spells CASSLSQDSGNTIYF. The CDR3 region has the DNA TGTGCCAGCAGCTTATCACAGGACTCTGGAAACACCATATATTTT.

The chain has TRBV7-2 and TRBJ2-4; TRBD2 matches 11 bases. V shed 0 bases and J 6 bases; nucleotides not matched to a gene: 13. The CDR3 has 19 residues. The germline CDR1 and CDR2 sequences are SGHTA and FQGNSA. The CDR3 DNA follows: TGTGCCAGCAGCTTAGCGCTGGGTTTAGCGGGGGGGCCGGCAAACATTCAGTACTTC. This gives the protein CASSLALGLAGGPANIQYF.

The chain carries TRBV3-1 and TRBJ2-5; the D is unclear. Germline CDR1 is LGHDT and CDR2 is YNNKEL (reference sequence). CDR3 size: 15 residues. V was clipped by 0 bases and J by 6 bases, with 14 bases between them. CDR3 in DNA: TGTGCCAGCAGCCAAGATGGAATACTCAAGAAGACCCAGTACTTC. Protein product: CASSQDGILKKTQYF.

This clonotype has more than one count but fewer than ten. The rearrangement links TRBV4-1 to TRBJ2-2; no reliable D call. This CDR3 contains 16 residues. Germline loops: CDR1 MGHRA, CDR2 YSYEKL. V lost 2 bases, J lost 0 bases, and 10 bases lay in between. CDR3 sequence reads: CASSQPGSANTGELFF. CDR3 DNA: TGCGCCAGCAGCCAACCCGGCTCCGCGAACACCGGGGAGCTGTTTTTT.

This clonotype was detected only a few times. V usage is TRBV25-1 and J usage is TRBJ2-7; TRBD1 matches 11 bases. With V trimmed by 3 bases and J by 7 bases, 5 bases remained unmatched. The CDR3 sequence is 14 residues long. From germline, CDR1 is MGHDK and CDR2 SYGVNS. CDR3 in amino acids: CASSDGQGAGEQYF. The CDR3 DNA follows: TGTGCCAGCAGTGACGGACAGGGGGCGGGTGAGCAGTACTTC.

The rearrangement uses TRBV9 and TRBJ1-1; TRBD1 agrees at 7 bases. The CDR3 loop spans 12 amino acids. With V trimmed by 3 bases and J by 11 bases, 7 bases remained unmatched. Looked up from germline, CDR1 is SGDLS and CDR2 is YYNGEE. CDR3 sequence (DNA): TGTGCCAGCAGCGGACTGACAGGGAGGGCTTTCTTT. This translates into CASSGLTGRAFF.